The 21 T cell receptor beta chains below come from one sample, sequenced in a study of CXCR3-negative and CXCR3-positive naive CD8 T cells. The TRB cDNA libraries were prepared by 5' RACE with UMI labels. TCRdb processed the 5' RACE reads again and assigns one entry to each CDR3 protein, with no DNA. The data show tens of thousands of distinct CDR3 sequences, and the top ten clones hold 0.8%. Their specific antigens are unknown. Study-wide points: TRB CDR3s of CXCR3-positive naive cells were more hydrophobic than those of CXCR3-negative naive cells.

Sequenced material: naive CXCR3+ CD8+ T cells from blood. This sample's subset: CD45RO-CCR7+CD27+CD95- naive CD8+ T cells expressing CXCR3 (TNR3+). Receptor source: a human donor in good health. Some clones in this sample may be carry-over from other donors' samples.

V gene TRBV6-2 or TRBV6-3 combines with J gene TRBJ2-3. Germline V CDR1 and CDR2: MNHEY, SVGEGT. The length of the CDR3 is 14 residues. The CDR3 sequence is CASSYAISTDTQYF.

The rearrangement links TRBV25-1 to TRBJ2-7. CDR1 is MGHDK, CDR2 SYGVNS, per germline. The CDR3 runs to 16 residues. CDR3 residues: CASSGGTELAAYEQYF.

This chain joins TRBV6-1 and TRBJ2-4; there is no DNA to check the TCRdb D call of TRBD1. CDR3 length: 15 amino acids. Germline V lookup: CDR1 MNHNS, CDR2 SASEGT. CDR3 loop: CASSDSRTGKNIQYF.

The chain recombines TRBV6-6 with TRBJ2-2. Germline CDR1 MNHNY, CDR2 SVGAGI (reference sequence). This CDR3 is built from 12 residues. This chain's CDR3 is CASSYGTGELFF.

This chain links TRBV29-1 with TRBJ2-1. CDR3 length: 13 amino acids. CDR1 is SQVTM, CDR2 ANQGSEA, per germline. The CDR3 here is CSVVAPSYNEQFF.

The chain carries TRBV19 and TRBJ1-6; no DNA is available, so the TRBD1 call from TCRdb remains unchecked. The CDR3 covers 14 residues. The germline V gene encodes CDR1 LNHDA and CDR2 SQIVND (reference sequence). CDR3 sequence: CASTPTGGNSPLHF.

V and J are TRBV6-6 and TRBJ1-1; the D call from TCRdb, TRBD1, cannot be confirmed without DNA. The CDR3 length is 16 residues. Germline-derived CDR1 and CDR2 are MNHNY and SVGAGI (reference sequence). The CDR3 spells CASSTQGQKVDTEAFF.

The CDR3 loop is CSARDLWTGGSDTQYF. The rearrangement joins TRBV20-1 to TRBJ2-3; TCRdb lists TRBD1, though no DNA is available to test this call. Germline CDR1 reads DFQATT; CDR2 reads SNEGSKA (reference sequence). The CDR3 is 16 amino acids.

The chain links TRBV11-2 to TRBJ2-1. Germline loops: CDR1 SGHAT, CDR2 FQNNGV. The CDR3 is made up of 12 amino acids. CDR3: CASSLTSHEQFF.

The chain combines TRBV6-5 with TRBJ2-6; without DNA, the TCRdb call of TRBD1 cannot be checked. The germline V gene encodes CDR1 MNHEY and CDR2 SVGAGI. The CDR3 length is 20 residues. CDR3: CASSYPRNRGGDSGANVLTF.

The rearrangement links TRBV7-9 to TRBJ1-1. Germline CDR1 and CDR2: SEHNR and FQNEAQ (reference sequence). This CDR3 has 13 residues. CDR3 amino acids: CASSLLGLTEAFF. The full variable domain, with the rest looked up from reference TRBV7-9 and TRBJ1-1, is DTGVSQNPRHKITKRGQNVTFRCDPISEHNRLYWYRQTLGQGPEFLTYFQNEAQLEKSRLLSDRFSAERPKGSFSTLEIQRTEQGDSAMYLCASSLLGLTEAFFGQGTRLTVV.

The rearrangement uses TRBV27 and TRBJ2-7. CDR3 size: 13 residues. Germline CDR1 MNHEY, CDR2 SMNVEV (reference sequence). This CDR3 is CASVPRGSYEQYF.

The chain is built from TRBV28 and TRBJ2-7; the D gene TCRdb calls, TRBD1, cannot be checked with no DNA. The V gene's germline CDR1 is MDHEN and CDR2 SYDVKM. The CDR3 contains 14 residues. The CDR3 sequence: CASSLRQGFYEQYF.

The chain links TRBV9 to TRBJ2-1; TCRdb's assignment of TRBD2 cannot be checked, as there is no DNA. Germline V CDR1 and CDR2: SGDLS, YYNGEE. The CDR3 runs to 20 residues. CDR3 amino acids: CASSTHPGLAGYIIDNEQFF.

The chain carries TRBV11-2 and TRBJ2-1; TCRdb's assignment of TRBD1 cannot be checked, as there is no DNA. This CDR3 contains 15 residues. Germline CDR1 is SGHAT and CDR2 is FQNNGV. The CDR3 loop reads CASSYNPLAYNEQFF.

This rearrangement joins TRBV7-2 to TRBJ1-5. Germline V gene lookup returns CDR1 SGHTA and CDR2 FQGNSA. This CDR3 has 13 residues. CDR3 sequence reads: CASSFTRDQPQHF.

The V gene is TRBV10-3, the J gene TRBJ2-3; with no DNA, the TCRdb D assignment of TRBD1 cannot be verified. CDR3 length equals 14 residues. Germline V gives CDR1 ENHRY, CDR2 SYGVKD. This chain's CDR3 is CATKGGLSTDTQYF.

The CDR3 reads CASSPEPSGNTDTQYF. The chain recombines TRBV7-3 with TRBJ2-3; the TCRdb D gene call, TRBD2, has no DNA to confirm it. This CDR3 has 16 amino acids. The germline V gene encodes CDR1 SGHTA and CDR2 FQGTGA.

This chain connects TRBV2 to TRBJ2-7. This CDR3 has 15 residues. Per the germline V gene, CDR1 is SNHLY and CDR2 is FYNNEI. Here the CDR3 reads CASSEIGDSSYEQYF.

The chain uses TRBV28 and TRBJ2-7; TCRdb names TRBD1, which stays unverified in the absence of DNA. The germline CDR1 and CDR2 sequences are MDHEN and SYDVKM. This CDR3 has 15 amino acids. The CDR3 loop is CASSLDRVSAYEQYF.

The chain combines TRBV14 with TRBJ2-2; the D call from TCRdb, TRBD1, cannot be confirmed without DNA. Germline V CDR1 and CDR2: SGHDN, FVKESK. CDR3 length: 17 residues. This chain's CDR3 is CASSPTGRQGDTGELFF. Supplemented by reference TRBV14 and TRBJ2-2, the full variable domain reads EAGVTQFPSHSVIEKGQTVTLRCDPISGHDNLYWYRRVMGKEIKFLLHFVKESKQDESGMPNNRFLAERTGGTYSTLKVQPAELEDSGVYFCASSPTGRQGDTGELFFGEGSRLTVL.